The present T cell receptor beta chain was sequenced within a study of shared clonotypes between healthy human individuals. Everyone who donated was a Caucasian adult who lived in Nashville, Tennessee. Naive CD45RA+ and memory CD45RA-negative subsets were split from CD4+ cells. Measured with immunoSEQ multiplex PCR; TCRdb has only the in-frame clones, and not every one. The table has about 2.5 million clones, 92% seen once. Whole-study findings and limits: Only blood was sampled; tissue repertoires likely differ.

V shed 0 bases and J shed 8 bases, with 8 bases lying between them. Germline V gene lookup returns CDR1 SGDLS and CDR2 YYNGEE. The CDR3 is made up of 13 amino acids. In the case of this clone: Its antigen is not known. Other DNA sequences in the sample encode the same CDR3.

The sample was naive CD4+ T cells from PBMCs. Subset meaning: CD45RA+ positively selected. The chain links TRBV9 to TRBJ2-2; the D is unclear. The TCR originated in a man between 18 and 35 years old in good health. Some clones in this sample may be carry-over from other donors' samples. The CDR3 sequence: CASSVGRSGELFF. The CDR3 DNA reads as TGTGCCAGCAGCGTAGGCAGGAGTGGGGAGCTGTTTTTT.